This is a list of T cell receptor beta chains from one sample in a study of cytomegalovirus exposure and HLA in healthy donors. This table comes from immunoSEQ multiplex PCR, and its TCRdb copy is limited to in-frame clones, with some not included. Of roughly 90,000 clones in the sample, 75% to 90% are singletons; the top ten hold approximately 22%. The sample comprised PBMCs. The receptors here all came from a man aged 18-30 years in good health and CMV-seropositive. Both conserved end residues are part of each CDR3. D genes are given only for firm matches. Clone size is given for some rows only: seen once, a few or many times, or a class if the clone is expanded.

cdr3_aa: CASSFESNQPQHF
cdr3_nt: TGTGCCAGCAGCTTTGAGAGCAATCAGCCCCAGCATTTT
j_call: TRBJ1-5
v_call: TRBV7-8
d_call: NA
clone_size: NA

cdr3_aa: CASSGGGRGETQYF
cdr3_nt: TGTGCCAGCAGTGGAGGGGGCAGGGGAGAGACCCAGTACTTC
j_call: TRBJ2-5
v_call: TRBV28
d_call: NA
clone_size: NA

cdr3_aa: CASSPAASTGSSGNTIYF
cdr3_nt: TGTGCCAGCTCACCTGCCGCTTCGACAGGGAGTTCTGGAAACACCATATATTTT
j_call: TRBJ1-3
v_call: TRBV18
d_call: TRBD1
clone_size: once

cdr3_aa: CATSHSLTGYSGYTF
cdr3_nt: TGTGCCACCTCCCACTCCCTGACAGGGTACTCTGGCTACACCTTC
j_call: TRBJ1-2
v_call: TRBV28
d_call: TRBD1
clone_size: NA

cdr3_aa: CASRREGAGELFF
cdr3_nt: TGTGCCAGCAGGCGGGAGGGGGCCGGGGAGCTGTTTTTT
j_call: TRBJ2-2
v_call: TRBV2
d_call: TRBD2
clone_size: NA

cdr3_aa: CASSLVGDSHTYNEQFF
cdr3_nt: TGTGCCAGCAGCTTAGTGGGGGACAGCCATACCTACAATGAGCAGTTCTTC
j_call: TRBJ2-1
v_call: TRBV11-3
d_call: TRBD1
clone_size: NA

cdr3_aa: CAWSESFTDTQYF
cdr3_nt: TGTGCCTGGAGTGAAAGCTTCACAGATACGCAGTATTTT
j_call: TRBJ2-3
v_call: TRBV30
d_call: NA
clone_size: NA

cdr3_aa: CASSRDRAQGGYTF
cdr3_nt: TGTGCCAGTAGCCGGGACAGGGCCCAAGGTGGCTACACCTTC
j_call: TRBJ1-2
v_call: TRBV19
d_call: TRBD1
clone_size: NA

cdr3_aa: CASSPTGGGGEQYF
cdr3_nt: TGTGCCAGTAGTCCCACAGGGGGAGGAGGCGAGCAGTACTTC
j_call: TRBJ2-7
v_call: TRBV19
d_call: TRBD1
clone_size: few

cdr3_aa: CASSALQGLGDEQFF
cdr3_nt: TGTGCCAGCAGTGCCTTACAGGGGTTAGGTGATGAGCAGTTCTTC
j_call: TRBJ2-1
v_call: TRBV25-1
d_call: TRBD1
clone_size: NA

cdr3_aa: CASSTSGRVTDTQYF
cdr3_nt: TGTGCCAGCAGTACTAGCGGGAGAGTCACAGATACGCAGTATTTT
j_call: TRBJ2-3
v_call: TRBV2
d_call: TRBD2
clone_size: once

cdr3_aa: CASSLGLEGQETQYF
cdr3_nt: TGTGCCAGCAGCTTGGGGTTGGAGGGACAAGAGACCCAGTACTTC
j_call: TRBJ2-5
v_call: TRBV5-5
d_call: NA
clone_size: NA

cdr3_aa: CASSYGAGVEQYF
cdr3_nt: TGTGCCAGCAGTTACGGTGCCGGGGTCGAGCAGTACTTC
j_call: TRBJ2-7
v_call: TRBV6-5
d_call: NA
clone_size: NA

cdr3_aa: CASSESSKQGQFF
cdr3_nt: TGCGCCAGCAGTGAGTCCTCGAAACAGGGGCAGTTCTTC
j_call: TRBJ2-1
v_call: TRBV10-1
d_call: NA
clone_size: NA

cdr3_aa: CAWDHSGADGTQYF
cdr3_nt: TGTGCCTGGGACCACTCGGGAGCTGACGGGACCCAGTACTTC
j_call: TRBJ2-5
v_call: TRBV30
d_call: NA
clone_size: NA

cdr3_aa: CASSESWGQDKVYNEQFF
cdr3_nt: TGCGCCAGCAGTGAGTCGTGGGGCCAGGACAAGGTCTACAATGAGCAGTTCTTC
j_call: TRBJ2-1
v_call: TRBV10-1
d_call: NA
clone_size: NA

cdr3_aa: CASSPTPRQTGFFYGYTF
cdr3_nt: TGTGCCAGCAGCCCAACCCCGCGTCAGACAGGGTTTTTCTATGGCTACACCTTC
j_call: TRBJ1-2
v_call: TRBV7-9
d_call: TRBD1
clone_size: NA

cdr3_aa: CASRLYISGNTIYF
cdr3_nt: TGTGCAAGTCGCTTATACATCTCTGGAAACACCATATATTTT
j_call: TRBJ1-3
v_call: TRBV12-2
d_call: NA
clone_size: NA

cdr3_aa: CASSEAAAGTGTIAQYF
cdr3_nt: TGTGCCAGCAGTGAAGCGGCCGCCGGGACAGGGACTATAGCGCAGTACTTC
j_call: TRBJ2-7
v_call: TRBV2
d_call: TRBD1
clone_size: NA

cdr3_aa: CASSLGQSPYNEQFF
cdr3_nt: TGCGCCAGCAGTCTCGGACAGAGTCCCTACAATGAGCAGTTCTTC
j_call: TRBJ2-1
v_call: TRBV10-1
d_call: NA
clone_size: NA

cdr3_aa: CASSLARLAGNTGELFF
cdr3_nt: TGTGCCAGCAGCTTGGCCCGGCTAGCGGGGAACACCGGGGAGCTGTTTTTT
j_call: TRBJ2-2
v_call: TRBV5-6
d_call: TRBD2
clone_size: NA

cdr3_aa: CASSQAASNEKLFF
cdr3_nt: TGTGCCAGCAGCCAAGCCGCCTCTAATGAAAAACTGTTTTTT
j_call: TRBJ1-4
v_call: TRBV5-4
d_call: NA
clone_size: once

cdr3_aa: CAISKGQGEGLYGYTF
cdr3_nt: TGTGCCATCAGTAAAGGACAGGGAGAGGGGCTGTATGGCTACACCTTC
j_call: TRBJ1-2
v_call: TRBV10-3
d_call: TRBD1
clone_size: NA

cdr3_aa: CASSGTGSETQYF
cdr3_nt: TGTGCCAGCTCCGGGACAGGATCAGAGACCCAGTACTTC
j_call: TRBJ2-5
v_call: TRBV18
d_call: TRBD1
clone_size: NA

cdr3_aa: CASSDQRGTSGNTIYF
cdr3_nt: TGTGCCAGCAGTGATCAAAGAGGAACCTCTGGAAACACCATATATTTT
j_call: TRBJ1-3
v_call: TRBV6-1
d_call: NA
clone_size: NA

cdr3_aa: CASSLEPTGVNTEAFF
cdr3_nt: TGTGCCAGCAGCTTAGAGCCAACCGGGGTCAACACTGAAGCTTTCTTT
j_call: TRBJ1-1
v_call: TRBV7-8
d_call: NA
clone_size: NA

cdr3_aa: CASSAQTGKLFF
cdr3_nt: TGTGCCAGCAGCGCTCAAACAGGGAAACTGTTTTTT
j_call: TRBJ1-4
v_call: TRBV2
d_call: NA
clone_size: NA

cdr3_aa: CASSFKTGQGYYGYTF
cdr3_nt: TGTGCCAGCAGCTTTAAAACAGGGCAGGGGTACTATGGCTACACCTTC
j_call: TRBJ1-2
v_call: TRBV5-6
d_call: NA
clone_size: NA

cdr3_aa: CASSLASDRAIEQFF
cdr3_nt: TGTGCCAGCAGCTTAGCCTCGGACAGGGCAATTGAGCAGTTCTTC
j_call: TRBJ2-1
v_call: TRBV7-2
d_call: TRBD1
clone_size: NA

cdr3_aa: CASSPPGDRKNYEQYF
cdr3_nt: TGCGCCAGCAGTCCCCCGGGGGACAGGAAAAACTACGAGCAGTACTTC
j_call: TRBJ2-7
v_call: TRBV5-1
d_call: TRBD1
clone_size: NA

cdr3_aa: CASSYSMGTSQPQHF
cdr3_nt: TGTGCCAGCAGTTACTCGATGGGGACATCACAGCCCCAGCATTTT
j_call: TRBJ1-5
v_call: TRBV6-5
d_call: NA
clone_size: NA

cdr3_aa: CASSLGQARINEQFF
cdr3_nt: TGTGCCAGCAGCTTAGGGCAGGCGAGAATCAATGAGCAGTTCTTC
j_call: TRBJ2-1
v_call: TRBV7-9
d_call: NA
clone_size: NA

cdr3_aa: CSATEGFEAFF
cdr3_nt: TGCAGTGCAACCGAGGGCTTTGAAGCTTTCTTT
j_call: TRBJ1-1
v_call: TRBV20-1
d_call: NA
clone_size: few

cdr3_aa: CASRRTGGYGTSGKLFF
cdr3_nt: TGTGCCAGCAGGAGGACAGGTGGTTATGGGACTTCGGGGAAGCTGTTTTTT
j_call: TRBJ2-2
v_call: TRBV2
d_call: NA
clone_size: NA

cdr3_aa: CASSLGLAGLNEQFF
cdr3_nt: TGCGCCAGCAGCCTTGGACTAGCGGGATTGAATGAGCAGTTCTTC
j_call: TRBJ2-1
v_call: TRBV4-1
d_call: TRBD2
clone_size: NA

cdr3_aa: CASSSKGTRNEQYF
cdr3_nt: TGTGCCAGCAGCTCGAAAGGGACAAGGAACGAGCAGTACTTC
j_call: TRBJ2-7
v_call: TRBV7-9
d_call: NA
clone_size: NA

cdr3_aa: CASRTPGGDTQYF
cdr3_nt: TGTGCCAGCAGGACGCCAGGAGGAGATACGCAGTATTTT
j_call: TRBJ2-3
v_call: TRBV28
d_call: NA
clone_size: NA

cdr3_aa: CASSKQGSQETQYF
cdr3_nt: TGTGCCAGCAGCAAACAGGGGAGCCAAGAGACCCAGTACTTC
j_call: TRBJ2-5
v_call: TRBV5-8
d_call: TRBD1
clone_size: NA

cdr3_aa: CASSLRLANANEQFF
cdr3_nt: TGTGCCAGCAGCTTACGTCTAGCGAACGCCAATGAGCAGTTCTTC
j_call: TRBJ2-1
v_call: TRBV7-3
d_call: NA
clone_size: NA

cdr3_aa: CASRTGGGDEKLFF
cdr3_nt: TGTGCCAGCAGGACAGGGGGCGGAGATGAAAAACTGTTTTTT
j_call: TRBJ1-4
v_call: TRBV28
d_call: TRBD1
clone_size: NA

cdr3_aa: CASSWGTGRDEQFF
cdr3_nt: TGCGCCAGCAGCTGGGGGACAGGGCGGGATGAGCAGTTCTTC
j_call: TRBJ2-1
v_call: TRBV5-1
d_call: TRBD1
clone_size: NA

cdr3_aa: CASSVAGPSGYTF
cdr3_nt: TGTGCCAGCAGCGTAGCAGGTCCCAGCGGCTACACCTTC
j_call: TRBJ1-2
v_call: TRBV9
d_call: NA
clone_size: NA

cdr3_aa: CASSLAGGDSYNEQFF
cdr3_nt: TGCGCCAGCAGCTTGGCGGGGGGAGACTCCTACAATGAGCAGTTCTTC
j_call: TRBJ2-1
v_call: TRBV5-1
d_call: TRBD2
clone_size: NA

cdr3_aa: CASSQETLGTGGSYGYTF
cdr3_nt: TGCGCCAGCAGCCAAGAAACTCTGGGGACAGGGGGCAGTTATGGCTACACCTTC
j_call: TRBJ1-2
v_call: TRBV4-1
d_call: TRBD1
clone_size: NA

cdr3_aa: CASSMFEGGNTGELFF
cdr3_nt: TGTGCCAGCAGCATGTTTGAAGGAGGGAACACCGGGGAGCTGTTTTTT
j_call: TRBJ2-2
v_call: TRBV9
d_call: NA
clone_size: once

cdr3_aa: CASKWDRVNTGELFF
cdr3_nt: TGTGCCAGCAAATGGGACAGGGTAAACACCGGGGAGCTGTTTTTT
j_call: TRBJ2-2
v_call: TRBV6-6
d_call: TRBD1
clone_size: NA

cdr3_aa: CASSSRDRANYGYTF
cdr3_nt: TGTGCCAGTAGTTCAAGGGACAGGGCGAACTATGGCTACACCTTC
j_call: TRBJ1-2
v_call: TRBV19
d_call: TRBD1
clone_size: NA

cdr3_aa: CASSPGDPAGELFF
cdr3_nt: TGTGCCAGTAGCCCAGGCGATCCCGCGGGGGAGCTGTTTTTT
j_call: TRBJ2-2
v_call: TRBV19
d_call: NA
clone_size: NA

cdr3_aa: CASGEITGGGEKLFF
cdr3_nt: TGTGCCAGCGGTGAGATCACAGGGGGCGGTGAAAAACTGTTTTTT
j_call: TRBJ1-4
v_call: TRBV6-1
d_call: TRBD1
clone_size: NA

cdr3_aa: CASSHPGVGYTF
cdr3_nt: TGTGCCAGCAGCCACCCCGGGGTGGGCTACACCTTC
j_call: TRBJ1-2
v_call: TRBV7-2
d_call: NA
clone_size: NA

cdr3_aa: CASQGGSGLYNEQFF
cdr3_nt: TGTGCCAGCCAAGGTGGTAGCGGACTCTACAATGAGCAGTTCTTC
j_call: TRBJ2-1
v_call: TRBV19
d_call: NA
clone_size: NA

cdr3_aa: CSVARGTSRETQYF
cdr3_nt: TGCAGCGTAGCCCGCGGGACTAGCCGAGAGACCCAGTACTTC
j_call: TRBJ2-5
v_call: TRBV29-1
d_call: TRBD2
clone_size: NA